The present entry profiles one T cell receptor (beta chain) with its context. Some clones are missing from TCRdb's copy, which holds only in-frame ones; the method was immunoSEQ multiplex PCR. This sample has around 270,000 clones, with 88% found just once. The sample is drawn from a study of blood T cell repertoires in COVID-19. Whole-study context: PBMCs, B-cell-depleted T cells, or T cells were the source of the cDNA or gDNA that made up the material.

Membership in each cohort depended on participant-reported clinical history. A case of COVID-19 had been met by exposed participants within 2 weeks before study entry. This clonotype was sampled from a woman aged 35 to 49 who had been exposed to COVID-19. The sequencing input was PBMCs or T cells enriched from blood (not recorded which).

Here the CDR3 DNA reads TGTGCCTGGACGGCAGGGGGCTATGGCTACACCTTC. It codes for CAWTAGGYGYTF. V gene TRBV30 combines with J gene TRBJ1-2; 7 positions agree with TRBD1. After removal of 4 bases from V and 4 bases from J, the junction contained 3 bases not matched to a gene. Germline-derived CDR1 and CDR2 are GTSNPN and SVGIG (reference sequence). The CDR3 loop spans 12 amino acids.